This TCR beta chain was recovered during a study of OX40 agonist ivuxolimab in advanced cancers. About the study: Ivuxolimab, which patients received intravenously every 2 weeks, was dosed at 0.01 to 10 mg/kg. Patients assigned to dose escalation were diagnosed with hepatocellular carcinoma, melanoma, renal cell or head and neck cancer. Regarding the study as a whole: CD8+ T cells were the subset that, on average, had more expanded clones than CD4+.

Data came from immunoSEQ multiplex PCR; TCRdb stores just in-frame clones and leaves some out. The data contain about 52,000 clones, over 80% of them singletons. This CDR3 is built from 14 residues. V dropped 3 bases and J dropped 1; count of bases not matched to a gene: 1. Germline CDR1 SGHKS, CDR2 YYEKEE (reference sequence). A single count supports this clone. No antigen is known for it. The sample was CD4+ or CD8+ T cells sorted from blood, taken in a trial of the OX40 agonist ivuxolimab. The chain is built from TRBV5-5 and TRBJ2-7, with 10 bases aligning to TRBD2. The sequence derives from an adult with an advanced solid tumor such as melanoma, head and neck, liver or kidney cancer. CDR3 DNA: TGTGCCAGCAGCTGGACTAGCGGATCCTACGAGCAGTACTTC. Its translation is CASSWTSGSYEQYF.